These 30 T cell receptor beta chains were sequenced from one sample in a study of blood T cell repertoires in COVID-19. TCRdb's table, derived via immunoSEQ multiplex PCR, lists solely in-frame clones and lacks some. The data contain approximately 140,000 clones, approximately 86% of them singletons. Sequenced input: PBMCs or T cells enriched from blood (not recorded which). The receptors derive from a woman aged 45-59 years who had recovered from COVID-19.

V gene TRBV5-1 combines with J gene TRBJ1-1, with D maybe TRBD1 (6 bases). CDR1 SGHRS and CDR2 YFSETQ come from the germline V gene. The V and J ends lost 1 base and 0 bases respectively, with 13 bases between them. CDR3 size: 16 residues. The DNA of the CDR3 is TGCGCCAGCAGCTTGCCGAAGGGGGATATGAACACTGAAGCTTTCTTT. Residues: CASSLPKGDMNTEAFF.

V is TRBV11-3 and J is TRBJ2-2, with 7 bases that match TRBD2. Losses at the gene ends were 5 bases for V and 5 bases for J; bases not matched to a gene: 2. Germline lookup yields CDR1 SGHNT and CDR2 YENEEA. The CDR3 runs to 13 residues. In DNA form, the CDR3 reads TGTGCCAGCAGCGGGGGGGGTACCGGGGAGCTGTTTTTT. This translates into CASSGGGTGELFF.

J is TRBJ1-2 and V is TRBV5-8; TRBD1 is a possible D gene (6 bases). The CDR3 totals 16 residues. Trimming removed 4 bases from V and 2 bases from J, with 18 bases in between. Germline V gene sequence: CDR1 SGHTS, CDR2 YDEGEE. CDR3 protein: CASSPRGTPINYGYTF. In DNA, the CDR3 is TGTGCCAGCAGCCCAAGGGGGACCCCAATAAACTATGGCTACACCTTC.

The chain has TRBV7-2 and TRBJ2-1, with D possibly TRBD1 on 6 matching bases. Trimming stripped 2 bases from V and 4 bases from J, with 12 bases between. The CDR3 runs 15 residues. Germline V gene lookup returns CDR1 SGHTA and CDR2 FQGNSA. CDR3 sequence: CASSLFQGTYNEQFF. The CDR3 DNA reads TGTGCCAGCAGCTTATTTCAGGGGACGTACAATGAGCAGTTCTTC.

V is TRBV3-1 (or the pseudogene TRBV3-2) and J is TRBJ2-7; a possible D gene is TRBD1 (6 bases). Trimming stripped 5 bases from V and 7 bases from J, with 9 bases between. The length of the CDR3 is 11 residues. Germline CDR1 reads LGHDT; CDR2 reads YNNKEL (reference sequence). CDR3 region: CASSYRVEQYF. CDR3 sequence (DNA): TGTGCCAGCAGCTACAGGGTGGAGCAGTACTTC.

Remarks on this clone: The same CDR3 is also encoded by other DNA sequences in this sample. The gene calls are TRBV9 and TRBJ2-3; TRBD1 aligns across 7 bases. The junction had 2 bases not matched to a gene; V was cut back by 0 bases and J by 4 bases. The CDR3 sequence is 14 residues long. The germline V gene encodes CDR1 SGDLS and CDR2 YYNGEE. The CDR3 region is CASSVGQGADTQYF. In DNA, the CDR3 is TGTGCCAGCAGCGTAGGCCAGGGGGCAGATACGCAGTATTTT.

The rearrangement joins TRBV29-1 to TRBJ2-5; 7 nucleotides align to TRBD1. Germline V gene sequence: CDR1 SQVTM, CDR2 ANQGSEA. The CDR3 covers 15 residues. V lost 3 bases, J lost 2 bases, and 9 bases stayed unmatched. CDR3 amino acids: CSVEPRDRRQETQYF. The DNA of the CDR3 is TGCAGCGTTGAGCCCCGGGACAGACGGCAAGAGACCCAGTACTTC.

The V gene is TRBV7-9, the J gene TRBJ2-5; 8 bases are a match to TRBD1. V was clipped by 7 bases and J by 5 bases; unmatched bases: 18. CDR3 size: 17 residues. Per the germline V gene, CDR1 is SEHNR and CDR2 is FQNEAQ (reference sequence). The CDR3 here is CASTESQGAIRLETQYF. The CDR3 DNA reads TGTGCCAGCACCGAATCCCAGGGGGCAATTCGTTTGGAGACCCAGTACTTC.

The chain joins TRBV6-2 or TRBV6-3 to TRBJ1-6; TRBD1 might be the D (6 bases). This CDR3 contains 16 residues. CDR1 and CDR2 (germline): MNHEY, SVGEGT. V was clipped by 5 bases and J by 5 bases, with 16 bases between them. The CDR3 spells CASSRKTGSDNSPLHF. CDR3 nucleotide sequence: TGTGCCAGCAGTCGAAAGACAGGCAGCGATAATTCACCCCTCCACTTT.

V gene TRBV5-4 combines with J gene TRBJ2-5; D remains unclear. The CDR3 runs 13 residues. Germline loops: CDR1 SGHNT, CDR2 YYREEE (reference sequence). The germline V and J ends were trimmed by 0 bases and 3 bases, with 6 bases remaining between them. The CDR3 spells CASSLAGKETQYF. The CDR3 bases are TGTGCCAGCAGCTTGGCAGGAAAAGAGACCCAGTACTTC.

CDR3 in DNA: TGTGCCAGCAGCTTTCGGGACAGGGGCTATGGCTACACCTTC. Its translation is CASSFRDRGYGYTF. The chain has TRBV11-3 and TRBJ1-2; 10 nucleotides match TRBD1. V lost 3 bases, J lost 4 bases, and 2 bases stayed unmatched. Per the germline V gene, CDR1 is SGHNT and CDR2 is YENEEA. The CDR3 length is 14 residues.

V usage is TRBV27 and J usage is TRBJ2-1; 7 nucleotides match TRBD2. Germline CDR1 MNHEY, CDR2 SMNVEV (reference sequence). Trimming at V came to 7 bases and at J to 0 bases, leaving 9 bases not matched to a gene. The CDR3 consists of 16 residues. CDR3 sequence reads: CASTSGLLGSYNEQFF. The DNA of the CDR3 is TGTGCCAGCACCTCGGGACTACTTGGCTCCTACAATGAGCAGTTCTTC.

The chain carries TRBV11-2 and TRBJ2-4; possible D gene TRBD1, 5 bases. V was cut by 5 bases and J by 0 bases, with 11 bases left in between. The CDR3 extends over 15 amino acids. CDR1 is SGHAT, CDR2 FQNNGV, per germline. CDR3 DNA: TGTGCCAGCAGCCCGGACACGCTAGCCAAAAACATTCAGTACTTC. Translation: CASSPDTLAKNIQYF.

This clone came up once. V gene TRBV6-5 combines with J gene TRBJ2-7, with TRBD1 matching over 7 bases. The V segment lost 6 bases and the J segment 4 bases; nucleotides outside the gene matches: 9. The length of the CDR3 is 14 residues. Germline CDR1 MNHEY, CDR2 SVGAGI. In DNA, the CDR3 is TGTGCCAGCAGCCTCTCCGGGACAGCTTACGAGCAGTACTTC. Translated, it gives CASSLSGTAYEQYF.

The chain links TRBV5-1 to TRBJ2-7; TRBD1 matches at 8 bases. CDR1 SGHRS and CDR2 YFSETQ come from the germline V gene. The length of the CDR3 is 15 residues. V gave up 4 bases and J gave up 0 bases; unmatched junction bases: 6. CDR3 loop: CASSRGTGSSYEQYF. In DNA, the CDR3 is TGCGCCAGCAGCCGCGGGACAGGAAGCTCCTACGAGCAGTACTTC.

J is TRBJ2-3 and V is TRBV6-2 or TRBV6-3, with D hard to call. Germline loops: CDR1 MNHEY, CDR2 SVGEGT. V was trimmed by 2 bases and J by 4 bases, leaving 13 bases between them. The CDR3 has 15 residues. In nucleotides, the CDR3 is TGTGCCAGCAGTTACCACCTCGGTAGTGCAGATACGCAGTATTTT. This gives the protein CASSYHLGSADTQYF.

This clone showed up just a few times. The chain uses TRBV21-1 and TRBJ1-1. TRBV21-1 is flagged as a pseudogene. The CDR3 spans 14 residues. As DNA, the CDR3 is TGTGCCAGCAGCAAAGGAGGGGGGGCGGATGAAGCTTTCTTT. It translates to CASSKGGGADEAFF.

The rearrangement links TRBV15 to TRBJ1-5, with a possible D match to TRBD1 (6 bases). The CDR3 loop spans 13 amino acids. Germline CDR1 LNHNV, CDR2 YYDKDF (reference sequence). V lost 5 bases and J 3 bases, leaving 8 bases between the germline ends. CDR3 DNA sequence: TGTGCCACCAGCGAGGGACACAATCAGCCCCAGCATTTT. This sequence encodes CATSEGHNQPQHF.

V is TRBV20-1 and J is TRBJ2-5; a possible D gene is TRBD1 (6 bases). The germline V gene encodes CDR1 DFQATT and CDR2 SNEGSKA (reference sequence). This CDR3 region has 11 residues. V was shortened by 4 bases and J by 5 bases, with 8 bases between the two germline ends. The CDR3 nucleotides read TGCAGTGCTACCACAGGGGAGACCCAGTACTTC. This translates into CSATTGETQYF.

The rearrangement uses TRBV7-6 and TRBJ1-3; D is uncertain. V gave up 3 bases and J gave up 2 bases, with 20 bases separating them. The CDR3 totals 18 residues. The germline V gene encodes CDR1 SGHVS and CDR2 FNYEAQ. The CDR3 sequence: CASSLSPGGRDAGNTIYF. The CDR3 coding sequence is TGTGCCAGCAGCTTGAGTCCTGGTGGGAGGGATGCTGGAAACACCATATATTTT.

This clone was observed at least ten times. This chain uses TRBV11-2 with TRBJ1-2, with D tentatively TRBD1 (5 bases). Per the germline V gene, CDR1 is SGHAT and CDR2 is FQNNGV. The CDR3 contains 13 residues. V was pared by 1 base and J by 8 bases, with 11 bases between. The CDR3 DNA sequence: TGTGCCAGCAGCTTAGCGGCAGGGTACGGCTACACCTTC. This encodes CASSLAAGYGYTF.

This clone was counted once. V and J are TRBV9 and TRBJ2-2, with D maybe TRBD1 (5 bases). Germline CDR1 reads SGDLS; CDR2 reads YYNGEE. This CDR3 has 15 amino acids. Trimming pared 1 base from V and 5 bases from J, leaving 12 bases between. The CDR3 sequence is CASSVKTDPTGELFF. CDR3 coding DNA: TGTGCCAGCAGCGTAAAGACAGACCCTACCGGGGAGCTGTTTTTT. The full variable domain, its missing parts supplied by reference TRBV9 and TRBJ2-2, is DSGVTQTPKHLITATGQRVTLRCSPRSGDLSVYWYQQSLDQGLQFLIQYYNGEERAKGNILERFSAQQFPDLHSELNLSSLELGDSALYFCASSVKTDPTGELFFGEGSRLTVL.

The chain has TRBV2 and TRBJ2-7; D is perhaps TRBD2 (6 bases). CDR1 and CDR2 (germline): SNHLY, FYNNEI. Trimming took off 6 bases at V and 1 base at J, with 13 bases between the two ends. The CDR3 length is 14 residues. CDR3 residues: CASREGTASYEQYF. The CDR3 nucleotides read TGTGCCAGCAGGGAGGGAACAGCGTCCTACGAGCAGTACTTC.

This clone was seen a single time. This rearrangement joins TRBV28 to TRBJ2-1; a possible D gene is TRBD1 (6 bases). This CDR3 region has 14 residues. The germline gives CDR1 MDHEN, CDR2 SYDVKM. V lost 5 bases and J lost 7, with 15 bases in between. The CDR3 DNA reads TGTGCCAGCAGTACGGGCAGGGGTGGGAATGAGCAGTTCTTC. This sequence encodes CASSTGRGGNEQFF.

The chain uses TRBV11-3 and TRBJ1-2; D might be TRBD1 (6 bases). Trimming shortened V by 3 bases and J by 8 bases, and 28 bases separated the two germline ends. The CDR3 is 18 residues long. Germline assignment: CDR1 SGHNT and CDR2 YENEEA. The CDR3 spells CASSFDWDTQGPYDGYTF. The CDR3 nucleotides read TGTGCCAGCAGCTTTGATTGGGACACTCAGGGACCGTATGACGGCTACACCTTC.

This clone has just a few counts. The chain has TRBV7-9 and TRBJ1-6; 7 positions agree with TRBD1. The CDR3 sequence is 13 residues long. Germline values: CDR1 SEHNR, CDR2 FQNEAQ (reference sequence). V was clipped by 5 bases and J by 8 bases; unmatched bases: 3. CDR3 sequence (DNA): TGTGCCAGCAGCAGGGGGCCAGATTCACCCCTCCACTTT. This translates into CASSRGPDSPLHF. Looking up the rest from reference TRBV7-9 and TRBJ1-6 gives the full variable domain: DTGVSQNPRHKITKRGQNVTFRCDPISEHNRLYWYRQTLGQGPEFLTYFQNEAQLEKSRLLSDRFSAERPKGSFSTLEIQRTEQGDSAMYLCASSRGPDSPLHFGNGTRLTVT.

The chain links TRBV10-2 to TRBJ2-3, with a tentative D call TRBD2 (5 bases). From germline, CDR1 is WSHSY and CDR2 SAAADI. Trimming took off 1 base at V and 1 base at J, with 6 bases between the two ends. This CDR3 region has 14 residues. The CDR3 sequence is CASSEFGGTDTQYF. The CDR3 DNA reads as TGCGCCAGCAGTGAGTTCGGGGGCACAGATACGCAGTATTTT.

This chain uses TRBV7-8 with TRBJ2-7; possible D gene TRBD2, 5 bases. V shed 5 bases and J shed 0 bases, with 11 bases lying between them. This CDR3 spans 14 amino acids. The germline V gene encodes CDR1 SGHVS and CDR2 FQNEAQ. For the CDR3, the DNA is TGTGCCAGCAGCGAACTAGTAAGCTCCTACGAGCAGTACTTC. Amino acids: CASSELVSSYEQYF.

This clone was observed once. The gene calls are TRBV5-1 and TRBJ1-2, with D possibly being TRBD1 (5 bases). Per germline, CDR1 SGHRS and CDR2 YFSETQ. The CDR3 sequence is 15 residues long. Between the trimmed V and J ends, which lost 3 bases and 8 bases, there was a span of 20 bases. In DNA form, the CDR3 reads TGCGCCAGCAGCTCGGAGGGGTTCACACTGCAAGGCTACACCTTC. Its protein product is CASSSEGFTLQGYTF.

J is TRBJ2-7 and V is TRBV11-1; D is perhaps TRBD1 (5 bases). The CDR3 is made up of 15 amino acids. The V and J ends lost 4 bases and 0 bases respectively, with 13 bases between them. Germline loops: CDR1 SGHAT, CDR2 FQDESV (reference sequence). The CDR3 region has the DNA TGTGCCAGCAGCTGGTCGACAGCTTTCTCCTACGAGCAGTACTTC. It yields the protein CASSWSTAFSYEQYF. The entire variable domain, with the rest obtained from reference TRBV11-1 and TRBJ2-7, is as follows: EAEVAQSPRYKITEKSQAVAFWCDPISGHATLYWYRQILGQGPELLVQFQDESVVDDSQLPKDRFSAERLKGVDSTLKIQPAELGDSAMYLCASSWSTAFSYEQYFGPGTRLTVT.